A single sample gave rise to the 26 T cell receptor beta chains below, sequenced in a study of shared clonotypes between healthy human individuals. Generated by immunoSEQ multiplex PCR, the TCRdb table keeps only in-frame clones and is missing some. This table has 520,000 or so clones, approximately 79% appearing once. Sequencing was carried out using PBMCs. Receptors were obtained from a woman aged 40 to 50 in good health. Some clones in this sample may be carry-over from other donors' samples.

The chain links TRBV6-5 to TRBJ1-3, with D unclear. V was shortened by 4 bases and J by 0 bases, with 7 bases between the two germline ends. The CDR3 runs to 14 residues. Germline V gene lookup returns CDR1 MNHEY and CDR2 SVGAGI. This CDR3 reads CASSFRSSGNTIYF. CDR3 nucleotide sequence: TGTGCCAGCAGTTTCAGATCCTCTGGAAACACCATATATTTT.

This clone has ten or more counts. The CDR3 region has the DNA TGTGCCAGCAGTGAACCCGGACAGGGGAGTGGCACCGGGGAGCTGTTTTTT. The encoded protein is CASSEPGQGSGTGELFF. The chain uses TRBV6-1 and TRBJ2-2, with 9 bases identical to TRBD1. Germline lookup yields CDR1 MNHNS and CDR2 SASEGT. Trimming took 2 bases from V and 4 from J; bases not matched to a gene: 8. The CDR3 extends over 17 amino acids.

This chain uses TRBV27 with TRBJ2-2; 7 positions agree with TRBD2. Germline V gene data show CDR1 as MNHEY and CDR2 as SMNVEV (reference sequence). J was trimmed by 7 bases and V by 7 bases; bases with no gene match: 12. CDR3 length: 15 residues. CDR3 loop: CASKRREMDLGELFF. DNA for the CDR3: TGTGCCAGCAAGCGGCGGGAGATGGATCTCGGGGAGCTGTTTTTT.

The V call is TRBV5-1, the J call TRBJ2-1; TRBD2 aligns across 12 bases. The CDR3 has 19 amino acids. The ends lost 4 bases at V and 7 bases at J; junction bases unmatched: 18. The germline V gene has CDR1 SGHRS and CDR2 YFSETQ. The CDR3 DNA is TGCGCCAGCAGCCCCCATCTAGCGGGAGGGCCGGGGATGTGGAATGAGCAGTTCTTC. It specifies CASSPHLAGGPGMWNEQFF.

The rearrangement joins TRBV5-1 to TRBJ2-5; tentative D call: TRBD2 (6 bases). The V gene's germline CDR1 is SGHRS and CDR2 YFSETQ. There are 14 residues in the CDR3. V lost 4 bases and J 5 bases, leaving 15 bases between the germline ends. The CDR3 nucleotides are TGCGCCAGCAGCGGCGGGACCGCCTCTGAGACCCAGTACTTC. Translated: CASSGGTASETQYF. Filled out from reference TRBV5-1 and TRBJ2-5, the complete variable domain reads KAGVTQTPRYLIKTRGQQVTLSCSPISGHRSVSWYQQTPGQGLQFLFEYFSETQRNKGNFPGRFSGRQFSNSRSEMNVSTLELGDSALYLCASSGGTASETQYFGPGTRLLVL.

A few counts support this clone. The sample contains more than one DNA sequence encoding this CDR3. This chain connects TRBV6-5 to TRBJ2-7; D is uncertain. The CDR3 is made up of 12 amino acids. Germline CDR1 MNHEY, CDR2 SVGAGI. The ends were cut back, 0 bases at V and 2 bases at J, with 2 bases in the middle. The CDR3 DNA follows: TGTGCCAGCAGTTACTCCCCCTACGAGCAGTACTTC. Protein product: CASSYSPYEQYF.

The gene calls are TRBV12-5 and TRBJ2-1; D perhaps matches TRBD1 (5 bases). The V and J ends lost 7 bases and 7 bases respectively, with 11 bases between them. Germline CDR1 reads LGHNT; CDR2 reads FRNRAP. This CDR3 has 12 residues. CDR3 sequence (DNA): TGTGCTAGTGCACAGGCCGAAAATGAGCAGTTCTTC. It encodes CASAQAENEQFF.

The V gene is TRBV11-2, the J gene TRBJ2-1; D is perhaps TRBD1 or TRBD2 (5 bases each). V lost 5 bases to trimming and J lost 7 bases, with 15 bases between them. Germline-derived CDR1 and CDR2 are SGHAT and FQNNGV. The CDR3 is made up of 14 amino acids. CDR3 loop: CASSTLREGNEQFF. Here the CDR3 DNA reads TGTGCCAGCAGCACACTCCGAGAGGGGAATGAGCAGTTCTTC.

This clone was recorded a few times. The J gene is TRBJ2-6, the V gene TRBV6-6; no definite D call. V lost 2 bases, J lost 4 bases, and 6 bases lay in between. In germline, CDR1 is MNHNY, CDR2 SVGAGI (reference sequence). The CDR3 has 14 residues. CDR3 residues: CASSYGVGANVLTF. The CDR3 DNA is TGTGCCAGCAGTTACGGGGTAGGGGCCAACGTCCTGACTTTC.

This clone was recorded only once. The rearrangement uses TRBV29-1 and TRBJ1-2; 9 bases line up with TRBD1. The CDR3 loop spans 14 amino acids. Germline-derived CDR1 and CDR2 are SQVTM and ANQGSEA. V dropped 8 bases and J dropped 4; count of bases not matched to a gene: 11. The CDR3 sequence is CSTSPPTGGYGYTF. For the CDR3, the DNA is TGCAGCACCAGCCCGCCGACAGGGGGCTATGGCTACACCTTC.

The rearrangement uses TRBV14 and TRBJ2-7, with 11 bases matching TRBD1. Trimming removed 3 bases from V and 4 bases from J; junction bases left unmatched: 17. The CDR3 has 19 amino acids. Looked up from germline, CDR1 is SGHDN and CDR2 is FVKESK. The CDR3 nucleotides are TGTGCCAGCAGCCAGCTCTGGACAGGGGGCCGCGGTGGGCCTTACGAGCAGTACTTC. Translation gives CASSQLWTGGRGGPYEQYF.

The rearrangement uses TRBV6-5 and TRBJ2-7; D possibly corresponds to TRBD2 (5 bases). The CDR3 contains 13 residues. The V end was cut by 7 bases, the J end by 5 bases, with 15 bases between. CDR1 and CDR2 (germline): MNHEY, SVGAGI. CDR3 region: CASTNTLGHEQYF. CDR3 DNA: TGTGCCAGCACTAACACACTAGGGCACGAGCAGTACTTC.

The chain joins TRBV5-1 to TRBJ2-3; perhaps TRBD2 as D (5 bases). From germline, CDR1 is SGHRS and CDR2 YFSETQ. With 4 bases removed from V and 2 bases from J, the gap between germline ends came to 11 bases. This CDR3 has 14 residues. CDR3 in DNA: TGCGCCAGCAGCATCCGGGATGTCACAGATACGCAGTATTTT. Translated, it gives CASSIRDVTDTQYF.

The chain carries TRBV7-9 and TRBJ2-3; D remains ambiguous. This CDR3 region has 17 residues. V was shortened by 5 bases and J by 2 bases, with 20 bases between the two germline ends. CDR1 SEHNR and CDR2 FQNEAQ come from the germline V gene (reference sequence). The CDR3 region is CASSPNPILANTDTQYF. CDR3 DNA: TGTGCCAGCAGCCCAAACCCTATCTTAGCAAACACAGATACGCAGTATTTT.

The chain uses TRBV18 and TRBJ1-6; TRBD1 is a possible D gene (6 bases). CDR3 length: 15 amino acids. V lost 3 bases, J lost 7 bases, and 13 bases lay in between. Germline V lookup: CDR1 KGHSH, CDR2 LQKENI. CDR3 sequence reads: CASSPNRDGNSPLHF. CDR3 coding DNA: TGTGCCAGCTCACCGAACAGGGACGGGAATTCACCCCTCCACTTT.

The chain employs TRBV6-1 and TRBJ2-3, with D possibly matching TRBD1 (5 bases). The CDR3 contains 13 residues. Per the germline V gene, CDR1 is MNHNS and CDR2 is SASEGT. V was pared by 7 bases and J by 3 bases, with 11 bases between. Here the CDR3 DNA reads TGTGCCAGCAAGCAGGGATCGACAGATACGCAGTATTTT. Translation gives CASKQGSTDTQYF.

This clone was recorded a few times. This CDR3 reads CASRSQETQYF. The CDR3 nucleotides are TGTGCCAGCAGATCTCAAGAGACCCAGTACTTC. This sequence joins TRBV13 and TRBJ2-5; D is ambiguous. The V end lost 6 bases, the J end lost 2 bases, and 4 bases lay between the germline ends. Germline CDR1 PRHDT, CDR2 FYEKMQ (reference sequence). The CDR3 covers 11 residues.

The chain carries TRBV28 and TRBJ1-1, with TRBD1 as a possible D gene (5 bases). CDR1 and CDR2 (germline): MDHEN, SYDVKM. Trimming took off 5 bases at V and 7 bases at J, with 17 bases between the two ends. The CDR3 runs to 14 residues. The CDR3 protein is CASSAPVRDSEAFF. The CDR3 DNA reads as TGTGCCAGCAGTGCCCCCGTACGTGACAGTGAAGCTTTCTTT.

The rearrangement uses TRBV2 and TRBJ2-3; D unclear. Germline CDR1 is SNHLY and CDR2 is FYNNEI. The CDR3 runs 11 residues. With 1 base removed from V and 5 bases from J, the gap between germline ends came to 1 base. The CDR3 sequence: CASSEVDTQYF. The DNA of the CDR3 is TGTGCCAGCAGTGAAGTAGATACGCAGTATTTT.

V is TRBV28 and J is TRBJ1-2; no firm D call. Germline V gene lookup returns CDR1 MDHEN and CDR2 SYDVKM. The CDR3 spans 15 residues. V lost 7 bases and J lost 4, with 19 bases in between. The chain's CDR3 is CASTLIGRGLYGYTF. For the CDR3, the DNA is TGTGCCAGCACACTAATCGGACGCGGCCTCTATGGCTACACCTTC.

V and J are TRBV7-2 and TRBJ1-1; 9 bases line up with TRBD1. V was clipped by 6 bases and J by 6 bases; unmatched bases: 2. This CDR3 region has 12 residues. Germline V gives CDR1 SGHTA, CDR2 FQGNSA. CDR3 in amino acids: CASRRQGAEAFF. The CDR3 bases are TGTGCCAGCAGGAGACAGGGGGCTGAAGCTTTCTTT.

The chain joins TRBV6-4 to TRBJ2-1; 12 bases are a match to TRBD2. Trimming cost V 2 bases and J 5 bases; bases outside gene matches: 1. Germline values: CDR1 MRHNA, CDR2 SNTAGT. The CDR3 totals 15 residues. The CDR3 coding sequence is TGTGCCAGCAGTGACGGACTAGCGGGACACAATGAGCAGTTCTTC. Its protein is CASSDGLAGHNEQFF.

The CDR3 coding sequence is TGTGCCAGCAGCTTGCGCTCCTACAATGAGCAGTTCTTC. It translates to CASSLRSYNEQFF. This rearrangement joins TRBV7-9 to TRBJ2-1; D not certain. The CDR3 totals 13 residues. Trimming took 3 bases from V and 0 from J, leaving 3 bases between them. The V gene's germline CDR1 is SEHNR and CDR2 FQNEAQ (reference sequence). Full variable domain (outside the CDR3, taken from reference TRBV7-9 and TRBJ2-1): DTGVSQNPRHKITKRGQNVTFRCDPISEHNRLYWYRQTLGQGPEFLTYFQNEAQLEKSRLLSDRFSAERPKGSFSTLEIQRTEQGDSAMYLCASSLRSYNEQFFGPGTRLTVL.

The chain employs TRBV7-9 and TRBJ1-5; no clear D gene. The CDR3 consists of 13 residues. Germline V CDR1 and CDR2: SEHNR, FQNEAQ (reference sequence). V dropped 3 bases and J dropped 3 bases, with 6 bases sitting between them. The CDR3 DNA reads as TGTGCCAGCAGCTTCACGGACAATCAGCCCCAGCATTTT. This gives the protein CASSFTDNQPQHF.

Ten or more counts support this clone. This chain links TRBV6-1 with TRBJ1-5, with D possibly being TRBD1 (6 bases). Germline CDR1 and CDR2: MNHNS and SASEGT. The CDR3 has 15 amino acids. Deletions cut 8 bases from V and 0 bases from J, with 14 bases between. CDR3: CASQSGGSSNQPQHF. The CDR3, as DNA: TGTGCCAGCCAATCCGGGGGCTCTAGCAATCAGCCCCAGCATTTT.

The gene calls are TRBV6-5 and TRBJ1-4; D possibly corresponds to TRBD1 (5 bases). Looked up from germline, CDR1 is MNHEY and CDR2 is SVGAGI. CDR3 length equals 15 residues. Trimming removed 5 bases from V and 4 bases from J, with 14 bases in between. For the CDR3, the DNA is TGTGCCAGCAGTCCACGGGGACGGTTTAATGAAAAACTGTTTTTT. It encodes CASSPRGRFNEKLFF.